This T cell receptor (beta chain) is from a study of T cell responses to AZD1222 COVID-19 vaccine. Using immunoSEQ multiplex PCR, the repertoire was profiled, and TCRdb retains in-frame clones only, with some absent. The profile shows under 100,000 clones, around nine tenths of them singletons. This CDR3 comprises 15 residues. Germline lookup yields CDR1 KGHSH and CDR2 LQKENI. V lost 3 bases to trimming and J lost 0 bases, with 10 bases between them. The genes are TRBV18 and TRBJ2-3; D is possibly TRBD2 (6 bases). This clonotype was obtained from an adult in good health. The sample was peripheral blood, taken on day 0 of AZD1222 vaccination. CDR3 amino acids: CASSPVAASTDTQYF. The CDR3 DNA sequence: TGTGCCAGCTCACCCGTAGCGGCTAGCACAGATACGCAGTATTTT.